This T cell receptor (beta chain) was recovered during a study of patients and donors after allogeneic stem cell transplantation. Per germline, CDR1 MNHEY and CDR2 SMNVEV (reference sequence). The CDR3 runs to 13 residues. V was pared by 3 bases and J by 1 base, with 4 bases between. MiXCR was run by TCRdb on the RT-PCR reads, yielding one entry per CDR3 protein. The sample shows 200,000 to 250,000 distinct CDR3 sequences, 12% to 15% of them seen only once. This clonotype was detected ten times or more. The chain has TRBV27 and TRBJ1-3; no definite D call. The sequencing input was blood, either unsorted or a sorted T cell fraction (not recorded which). This clonotype was obtained from a human donor who was either an allogeneic HSCT recipient or a stem cell or donor lymphocyte infusion donor (not recorded which). It is not recorded whose cells these are; they may come from a transplant donor. The CDR3 loop reads CASSFASGNTIYF. In DNA, the CDR3 is TGTGCCAGCAGTTTCGCATCTGGAAACACCATATATTTT.